This record concerns one T cell receptor (beta chain) sequence. This specimen belongs to a study of blood T cell repertoires in COVID-19. At the level of the study: Samples of COVID-19 (acute and convalescent) were obtained from the United States, Italy and Spain. T cells, B-cell-depleted T cells, or PBMCs provided the cDNA or gDNA that served as material.

Assay used: immunoSEQ multiplex PCR; TCRdb lists only in-frame clones, some missing. The sample records hundreds of thousands of clones, around nine tenths being singletons. Trimming cost V 3 bases and J 2 bases, with 7 bases left between them. There are 13 residues in the CDR3. Germline loops: CDR1 WSHSY, CDR2 SAAADI. This clonotype was obtained from a man aged 55-75 years who had recovered from COVID-19. What was sequenced was peripheral blood. The V call is TRBV10-2, the J call TRBJ1-2; D is uncertain. The chain's CDR3 is CASSEVRNYGYTF. The CDR3 coding sequence is TGCGCCAGCAGTGAAGTCAGGAACTATGGCTACACCTTC.